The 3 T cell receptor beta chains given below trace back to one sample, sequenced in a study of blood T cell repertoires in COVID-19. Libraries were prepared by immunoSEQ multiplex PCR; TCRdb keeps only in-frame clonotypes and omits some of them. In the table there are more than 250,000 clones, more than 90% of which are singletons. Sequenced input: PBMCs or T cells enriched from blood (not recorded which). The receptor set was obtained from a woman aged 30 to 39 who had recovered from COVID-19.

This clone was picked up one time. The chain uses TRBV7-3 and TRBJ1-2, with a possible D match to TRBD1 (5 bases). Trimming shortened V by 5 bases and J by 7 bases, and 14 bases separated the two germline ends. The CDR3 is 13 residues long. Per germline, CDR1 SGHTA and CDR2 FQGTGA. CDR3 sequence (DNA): TGTGCCAGCAGCGCCGGGACTTCAGGTGGCTACACCTTC. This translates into CASSAGTSGGYTF.

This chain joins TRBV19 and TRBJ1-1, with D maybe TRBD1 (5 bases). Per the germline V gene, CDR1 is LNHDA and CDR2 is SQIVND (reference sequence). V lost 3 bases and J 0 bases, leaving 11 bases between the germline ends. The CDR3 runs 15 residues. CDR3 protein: CASSMGGLVNTEAFF. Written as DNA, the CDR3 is TGTGCCAGTAGTATGGGGGGATTGGTGAACACTGAAGCTTTCTTT.

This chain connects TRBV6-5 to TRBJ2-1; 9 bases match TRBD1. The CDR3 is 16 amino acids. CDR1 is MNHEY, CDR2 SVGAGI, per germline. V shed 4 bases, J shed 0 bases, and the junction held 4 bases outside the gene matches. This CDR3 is CASSLTGGSSYNEQFF. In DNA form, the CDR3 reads TGTGCCAGCAGTTTGACAGGGGGAAGCTCCTACAATGAGCAGTTCTTC.